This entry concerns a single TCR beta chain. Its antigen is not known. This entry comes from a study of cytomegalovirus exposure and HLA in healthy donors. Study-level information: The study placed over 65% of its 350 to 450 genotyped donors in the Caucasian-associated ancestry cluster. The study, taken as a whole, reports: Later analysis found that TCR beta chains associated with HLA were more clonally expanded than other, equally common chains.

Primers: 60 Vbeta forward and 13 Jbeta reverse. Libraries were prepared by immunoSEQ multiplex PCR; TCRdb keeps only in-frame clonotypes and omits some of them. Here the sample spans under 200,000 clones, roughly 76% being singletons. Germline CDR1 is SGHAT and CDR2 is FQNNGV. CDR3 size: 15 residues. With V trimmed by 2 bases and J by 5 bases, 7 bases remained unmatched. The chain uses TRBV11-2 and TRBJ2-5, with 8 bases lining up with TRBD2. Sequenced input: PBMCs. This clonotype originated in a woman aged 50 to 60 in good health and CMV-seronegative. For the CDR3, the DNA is TGTGCCAGCAGCTTAAATTTCGGGGGGGGTGAGACCCAGTACTTC. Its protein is CASSLNFGGGETQYF.